A selection of T cell receptor beta chains follows, all from one sample in a study of T cell responses to AZD1222 COVID-19 vaccine. Data came from immunoSEQ multiplex PCR; TCRdb stores just in-frame clones and leaves some out. Here the sample spans around 140,000 clones, approximately 88% being singletons. This specimen was peripheral blood, taken on day 0 of AZD1222 vaccination. The receptors here all came from an adult in good health. Both conserved end residues are part of each CDR3. A D gene is named only where the DNA matches it firmly. Only part of the rows carry a size: once, few, many, or a class if the clone is expanded.

D gene: NA; V gene: TRBV30; clone size: NA; J gene: TRBJ1-4; CDR3 protein: CALKGANEKLFF; CDR3 DNA: TGTGCCTTAAAGGGGGCTAATGAAAAACTGTTTTTT
D gene: NA; V gene: TRBV27; clone size: NA; J gene: TRBJ2-7; CDR3 protein: CASSPDRGSTYEQYF; CDR3 DNA: TGTGCCAGCAGTCCGGACCGGGGCTCCACCTACGAGCAGTACTTC
D gene: NA; V gene: TRBV7-9; clone size: NA; J gene: TRBJ1-1; CDR3 protein: CASSLAKVGGNTEAFF; CDR3 DNA: TGTGCCAGCAGCTTAGCTAAAGTAGGAGGGAACACTGAAGCTTTCTTT
D gene: NA; V gene: TRBV5-1; clone size: NA; J gene: TRBJ1-3; CDR3 protein: CASSLEATTGNTIYF; CDR3 DNA: TGCGCCAGCAGCTTGGAGGCAACGACTGGAAACACCATATATTTT
D gene: TRBD1; V gene: TRBV14; clone size: NA; J gene: TRBJ1-2; CDR3 protein: CASSQTGGLTYGYTF; CDR3 DNA: TGTGCCAGCAGCCAAACAGGGGGCTTGACTTATGGCTACACCTTC
D gene: TRBD1; V gene: TRBV5-4; clone size: NA; J gene: TRBJ1-1; CDR3 protein: CASSSDRDTEAFF; CDR3 DNA: TGTGCCAGCAGCTCCGACAGGGACACTGAAGCTTTCTTT
D gene: NA; V gene: TRBV6-2/TRBV6-3; clone size: NA; J gene: TRBJ1-1; CDR3 protein: CASSTWVNTEAFF; CDR3 DNA: TGTGCCAGCAGTACGTGGGTAAACACTGAAGCTTTCTTT
D gene: TRBD1; V gene: TRBV5-1; clone size: NA; J gene: TRBJ1-2; CDR3 protein: CASSGMDRRGFDGYTF; CDR3 DNA: TGCGCCAGCAGCGGAATGGACAGGAGGGGATTCGATGGCTACACCTTC
D gene: NA; V gene: TRBV3-1/TRBV3-2; clone size: NA; J gene: TRBJ2-3; CDR3 protein: CASSLGDTQYF; CDR3 DNA: TGTGCCAGCAGTCTCGGGGATACGCAGTATTTT
D gene: NA; V gene: TRBV5-4; clone size: few; J gene: TRBJ2-7; CDR3 protein: CASSLGTDYEQYF; CDR3 DNA: TGTGCCAGCAGCTTGGGGACAGATTACGAGCAGTACTTC
D gene: NA; V gene: TRBV4-3; clone size: NA; J gene: TRBJ1-3; CDR3 protein: CASTAETGNTIYF; CDR3 DNA: TGCGCCAGCACGGCGGAAACTGGAAACACCATATATTTT
D gene: TRBD1; V gene: TRBV19; clone size: NA; J gene: TRBJ1-4; CDR3 protein: CASSPWGQGNEKLFF; CDR3 DNA: TGTGCCAGCTCACCTTGGGGACAGGGCAATGAAAAACTGTTTTTT
D gene: TRBD2; V gene: TRBV25-1; clone size: NA; J gene: TRBJ2-3; CDR3 protein: CASLAYGGGVDTQYF; CDR3 DNA: TGTGCCTCCCTAGCGTATGGCGGGGGAGTGGATACGCAGTATTTT
D gene: NA; V gene: TRBV19; clone size: NA; J gene: TRBJ2-6; CDR3 protein: CASSNRHSGANVLTF; CDR3 DNA: TGTGCCAGTAGTAACCGCCACTCTGGGGCCAACGTCCTGACTTTC
D gene: NA; V gene: TRBV30; clone size: NA; J gene: TRBJ1-6; CDR3 protein: CAWSDGNSPLHF; CDR3 DNA: TGTGCCTGGAGTGACGGCAATTCACCCCTCCACTTT
D gene: TRBD1; V gene: TRBV5-4; clone size: NA; J gene: TRBJ2-3; CDR3 protein: CASSQGDSDTQYF; CDR3 DNA: TGTGCCAGCAGCCAGGGGGATTCAGATACGCAGTATTTT
D gene: NA; V gene: TRBV9; clone size: NA; J gene: TRBJ1-3; CDR3 protein: CASSVDFVSGNTIYF; CDR3 DNA: TGTGCCAGCAGCGTAGACTTCGTCTCTGGAAACACCATATATTTT
D gene: NA; V gene: TRBV13; clone size: NA; J gene: TRBJ1-3; CDR3 protein: CASSLTASGNTIYF; CDR3 DNA: TGTGCCAGCAGTCTTACAGCCTCTGGAAACACCATATATTTT
D gene: NA; V gene: TRBV27; clone size: once; J gene: TRBJ1-6; CDR3 protein: CASSFLLSPLHF; CDR3 DNA: TGTGCCAGCAGTTTTTTACTGTCACCCCTCCACTTT
D gene: NA; V gene: TRBV6-2/TRBV6-3; clone size: NA; J gene: TRBJ2-2; CDR3 protein: CASSPSVGSNTGELFF; CDR3 DNA: TGTGCCAGCAGCCCTAGCGTTGGGTCGAACACCGGGGAGCTGTTTTTT
D gene: NA; V gene: TRBV27; clone size: NA; J gene: TRBJ2-7; CDR3 protein: CASSLGKYYEQYF; CDR3 DNA: TGTGCCAGCAGTTTAGGGAAGTACTACGAGCAGTACTTC
D gene: TRBD1; V gene: TRBV9; clone size: NA; J gene: TRBJ1-2; CDR3 protein: CASSVEGQGLVSYTF; CDR3 DNA: TGTGCCAGCAGCGTAGAGGGACAGGGTTTGGTGAGCTACACCTTC
D gene: NA; V gene: TRBV2; clone size: NA; J gene: TRBJ1-2; CDR3 protein: CASNTDRLLMGYTF; CDR3 DNA: TGTGCCAGCAACACCGACAGGCTTCTTATGGGCTACACCTTC
D gene: NA; V gene: TRBV11-2; clone size: NA; J gene: TRBJ2-5; CDR3 protein: CASSRSSGAGEETQYF; CDR3 DNA: TGTGCCAGCAGCCGAAGTTCGGGGGCCGGGGAAGAGACCCAGTACTTC
D gene: NA; V gene: TRBV14; clone size: once; J gene: TRBJ1-4; CDR3 protein: CASSFRNEKLFF; CDR3 DNA: TGTGCCAGCAGCTTCCGTAATGAAAAACTGTTTTTT
D gene: TRBD1; V gene: TRBV30; clone size: NA; J gene: TRBJ1-2; CDR3 protein: CAWSLRGTGDYTF; CDR3 DNA: TGTGCCTGGAGTTTGAGGGGGACAGGGGACTACACCTTC
D gene: NA; V gene: TRBV29-1; clone size: once; J gene: TRBJ1-1; CDR3 protein: CSVAGTGTENTEAFF; CDR3 DNA: TGCAGCGTTGCGGGTACAGGGACCGAGAACACTGAAGCTTTCTTT
D gene: TRBD1; V gene: TRBV11-3; clone size: NA; J gene: TRBJ2-3; CDR3 protein: CASSLEGSQQGATDTQYF; CDR3 DNA: TGTGCCAGCAGCTTGGAGGGGTCCCAACAGGGGGCCACAGATACGCAGTATTTT
D gene: NA; V gene: TRBV30; clone size: NA; J gene: TRBJ1-6; CDR3 protein: CACTSTGTPDSSPLHF; CDR3 DNA: TGTGCCTGTACCTCTACCGGGACGCCTGATAGCTCACCCCTCCACTTT
D gene: NA; V gene: TRBV6-2/TRBV6-3; clone size: NA; J gene: TRBJ2-3; CDR3 protein: CASSYAVLDTDTQYF; CDR3 DNA: TGTGCCAGCAGTTACGCGGTACTCGACACAGATACGCAGTATTTT
D gene: NA; V gene: TRBV5-1; clone size: NA; J gene: TRBJ1-2; CDR3 protein: CASSSKGHGSYGYTF; CDR3 DNA: TGCGCCAGCAGCTCAAAGGGACATGGGTCCTATGGCTACACCTTC
D gene: TRBD1; V gene: TRBV5-6; clone size: NA; J gene: TRBJ2-7; CDR3 protein: CASSFRGTVSYEQYF; CDR3 DNA: TGTGCCAGCAGCTTTAGGGGGACAGTATCCTACGAGCAGTACTTC
D gene: TRBD2; V gene: TRBV7-2; clone size: NA; J gene: TRBJ2-1; CDR3 protein: CASSSGLAGRSSYNEQFF; CDR3 DNA: TGTGCCAGCAGCTCGGGACTAGCGGGTAGAAGCTCCTACAATGAGCAGTTCTTC
D gene: NA; V gene: TRBV28; clone size: few; J gene: TRBJ1-1; CDR3 protein: CASIERGGAFF; CDR3 DNA: TGTGCCAGCATCGAAAGGGGGGGAGCTTTCTTT
D gene: TRBD2; V gene: TRBV6-2/TRBV6-3; clone size: NA; J gene: TRBJ2-2; CDR3 protein: CASSPLAGGPFGELFF; CDR3 DNA: TGTGCCAGCAGCCCACTAGCGGGGGGGCCTTTCGGGGAGCTGTTTTTT
D gene: TRBD1; V gene: TRBV24-1; clone size: NA; J gene: TRBJ1-2; CDR3 protein: CATGPRGLDGYTF; CDR3 DNA: TGTGCCACCGGACCCAGGGGGCTTGATGGCTACACCTTC
D gene: NA; V gene: TRBV25-1; clone size: NA; J gene: TRBJ1-2; CDR3 protein: CASSVGANYGYTF; CDR3 DNA: TGTGCCAGCAGTGTCGGAGCTAACTATGGCTACACCTTC
D gene: TRBD1; V gene: TRBV2; clone size: NA; J gene: TRBJ1-1; CDR3 protein: CASRQKGQGAKNTEAFF; CDR3 DNA: TGTGCCAGCAGGCAAAAGGGACAGGGGGCGAAGAACACTGAAGCTTTCTTT
D gene: NA; V gene: TRBV21-1; clone size: NA; J gene: TRBJ2-5; CDR3 protein: CASSTSPGAKETQYF; CDR3 DNA: TGTGCCAGCAGCACTTCACCCGGGGCTAAAGAGACCCAGTACTTC
D gene: TRBD1; V gene: TRBV3-1/TRBV3-2; clone size: NA; J gene: TRBJ1-2; CDR3 protein: CASSLTGSYGYTF; CDR3 DNA: TGTGCCAGCAGCCTGACAGGGAGCTATGGCTACACCTTC
D gene: NA; V gene: TRBV5-6; clone size: NA; J gene: TRBJ1-4; CDR3 protein: CASSLFSGEKLFF; CDR3 DNA: TGTGCCAGCAGCTTATTTTCTGGTGAAAAACTGTTTTTT
D gene: NA; V gene: TRBV19; clone size: NA; J gene: TRBJ2-2; CDR3 protein: CASSIEYPPRGLAGELFF; CDR3 DNA: TGTGCCAGTAGTATAGAGTACCCCCCACGAGGGTTGGCCGGGGAGCTGTTTTTT
D gene: NA; V gene: TRBV4-3; clone size: NA; J gene: TRBJ2-4; CDR3 protein: CASSQERMGARGKNIQYF; CDR3 DNA: TGCGCCAGCAGCCAAGAAAGGATGGGGGCTCGGGGCAAAAACATTCAGTACTTC